A single sample is the source of the 3 T cell receptor beta chains below, sequenced in a study of radiotherapy plus CTLA-4 blockade in lung cancer. Generated by immunoSEQ multiplex PCR, the TCRdb table keeps only in-frame clones and is missing some. The sample contains tens of thousands of clones, about 88% of which appear only once. The material was peripheral blood, obtained from a patient treated with radiotherapy plus ipilimumab. The receptors here all came from a human donor with non-small cell lung cancer who had stable disease on radiotherapy plus ipilimumab.

The J gene is TRBJ2-5, the V gene TRBV7-2, with no clear D. Germline CDR1 is SGHTA and CDR2 is FQGNSA. The CDR3 spans 13 residues. V lost 4 bases to trimming and J lost 3 bases, with 9 bases between them. The CDR3 bases are TGTGCCAGCAGCTCCTATACCAAAGAGACCCAGTACTTC. Translating gives CASSSYTKETQYF.

This rearrangement joins TRBV7-9 to TRBJ2-3; D unresolved. Looked up from germline, CDR1 is SEHNR and CDR2 is FQNEAQ (reference sequence). CDR3 length: 15 amino acids. Trimming cost V 1 base and J 2 bases, with 10 bases left between them. CDR3 protein: CASSLGLTSTDTQYF. Here the CDR3 DNA reads TGTGCCAGCAGCTTAGGACTCACCTCCACAGATACGCAGTATTTT. The full variable domain, its missing parts supplied by reference TRBV7-9 and TRBJ2-3, is DTGVSQNPRHKITKRGQNVTFRCDPISEHNRLYWYRQTLGQGPEFLTYFQNEAQLEKSRLLSDRFSAERPKGSFSTLEIQRTEQGDSAMYLCASSLGLTSTDTQYFGPGTRLTVL.

The rearrangement links TRBV6-1 to TRBJ2-3; TRBD2 agrees at 8 bases. The CDR3 sequence is 14 residues long. The germline V gene has CDR1 MNHNS and CDR2 SASEGT. Trimming took 6 bases from V and 0 from J; bases not matched to a gene: 2. DNA for the CDR3: TGTGCCAGCAGCGGACTAGCTAGCACAGATACGCAGTATTTT. Its translation is CASSGLASTDTQYF.